The text below deals with one T cell receptor (beta chain). Its antigen is as yet unknown. This sample is drawn from a study of cytomegalovirus exposure and HLA in healthy donors. Study observations and caveats: In a later analysis, a missense DCLRE1C variant was linked to TCR beta V- and J-gene trimming. Later examination showed HLA-associated TCR beta chains had greater clonal expansion than equally common others.

The PCR used 60 Vbeta and 13 Jbeta primers. Only in-frame clones appear in the TCRdb table, and some are missing; sequencing was by immunoSEQ multiplex PCR. The sample has fewer than 130,000 clones, 50% to 70% seen once. The CDR3 loop spans 14 amino acids. The V and J ends lost 5 bases and 4 bases, in that order; junction bases with no gene match: 4. Per germline, CDR1 SGHTA and CDR2 FQGNSA. The source material was PBMCs. V gene TRBV7-2 combines with J gene TRBJ2-1, with TRBD2 matching over 8 bases. The sequence derives from a man aged 25-40 years in good health and CMV-seropositive. As DNA, the CDR3 is TGTGCCAGCAGCCCGGGACTAGTTTACAATGAGCAGTTCTTC. Translating it yields CASSPGLVYNEQFF.